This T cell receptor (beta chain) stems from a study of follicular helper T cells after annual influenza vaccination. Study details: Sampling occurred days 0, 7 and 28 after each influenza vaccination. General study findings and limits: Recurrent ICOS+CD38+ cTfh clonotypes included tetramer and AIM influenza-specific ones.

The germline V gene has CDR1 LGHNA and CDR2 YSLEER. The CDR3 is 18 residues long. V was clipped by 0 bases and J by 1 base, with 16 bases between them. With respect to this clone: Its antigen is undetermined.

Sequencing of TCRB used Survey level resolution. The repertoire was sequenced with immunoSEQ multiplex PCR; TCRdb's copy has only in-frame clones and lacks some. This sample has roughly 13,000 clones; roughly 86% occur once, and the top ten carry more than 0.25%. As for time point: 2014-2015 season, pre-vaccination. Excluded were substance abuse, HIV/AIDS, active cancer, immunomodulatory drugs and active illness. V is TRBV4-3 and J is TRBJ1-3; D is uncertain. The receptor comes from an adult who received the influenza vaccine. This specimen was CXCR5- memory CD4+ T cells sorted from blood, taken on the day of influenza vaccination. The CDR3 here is CASSQDASAVGSGNTIYF. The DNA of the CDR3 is TGCGCCAGCAGCCAAGATGCGAGTGCGGTTGGGTCTGGAAACACCATATATTTT.